Here is one T cell receptor beta chain with its context. This CDR3 has 15 amino acids. Trimming left V 0 bases short and J 3 bases short, with 10 bases between. Germline values: CDR1 SGHRS, CDR2 YFSETQ. TCRdb's table, derived via immunoSEQ multiplex PCR, lists solely in-frame clones and lacks some. The sample yields 350,000 to 400,000 clones, 80% to 95% seen once. The data derive from a study of blood T cell repertoires in COVID-19. Study details: From the United States, Italy and Spain came samples of acute and convalescent COVID-19. T cells, B-cell-depleted T cells, or PBMCs provided the cDNA or gDNA that served as material.

Participants' own reports of clinical history determined their cohort assignment. A COVID-19 case was met by exposed participants within 2 weeks before study entry. Sequences were obtained from PBMCs or T cells enriched from blood (not recorded which). The receptor was isolated from a woman aged 40 to 55 who had been exposed to COVID-19. V usage is TRBV5-1 and J usage is TRBJ1-5; possibly TRBD1 for D (5 bases). CDR3 bases: TGCGCCAGCAGCTTGGCCGTAGGGGACAATCAGCCCCAGCATTTT. It specifies CASSLAVGDNQPQHF. Drawing the rest from reference TRBV5-1 and TRBJ1-5, the complete variable domain is KAGVTQTPRYLIKTRGQQVTLSCSPISGHRSVSWYQQTPGQGLQFLFEYFSETQRNKGNFPGRFSGRQFSNSRSEMNVSTLELGDSALYLCASSLAVGDNQPQHFGDGTRLSIL.